This T cell receptor (beta chain) was captured by sequencing in a study of T-cell reconstitution after alpha-beta-depleted transplantation in children. Construction of the TCRbeta library involved unique molecular identifiers. TCRdb re-analysed the PCR reads in MiXCR, keeping a single row per CDR3 protein. The repertoire holds around 700,000 distinct CDR3 sequences, with 10% to 15% as singletons. The sample in question was PBMCs, obtained before TCRalphabeta/CD19-depleted stem cell transplant. This receptor was identified in a girl aged 2-15 years with congenital amegakaryocytic thrombocytopenia, due to receive a stem cell transplant.

In DNA, the CDR3 is TGTGCCAGCAGTGATGGACCGCTTGTGGATTTCGAGACTTTCTTT. Translated: CASSDGPLVDFETFF. The chain uses TRBV27 and TRBJ1-1; D gene unclear. This CDR3 is built from 15 residues. The V gene's germline CDR1 is MNHEY and CDR2 SMNVEV (reference sequence). V dropped 5 bases and J dropped 12 bases, with 25 bases sitting between them.